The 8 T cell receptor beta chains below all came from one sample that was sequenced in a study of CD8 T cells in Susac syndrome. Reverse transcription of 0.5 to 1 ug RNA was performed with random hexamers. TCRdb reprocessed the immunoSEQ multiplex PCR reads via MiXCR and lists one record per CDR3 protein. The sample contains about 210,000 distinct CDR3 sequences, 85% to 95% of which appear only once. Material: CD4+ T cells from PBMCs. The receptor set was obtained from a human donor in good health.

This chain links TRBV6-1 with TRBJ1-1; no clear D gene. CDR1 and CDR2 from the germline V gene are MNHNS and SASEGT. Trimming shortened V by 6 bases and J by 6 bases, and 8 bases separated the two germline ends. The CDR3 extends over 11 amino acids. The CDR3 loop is CASRTAAEAFF. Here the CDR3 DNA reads TGTGCCAGCAGAACAGCCGCTGAAGCTTTCTTT.

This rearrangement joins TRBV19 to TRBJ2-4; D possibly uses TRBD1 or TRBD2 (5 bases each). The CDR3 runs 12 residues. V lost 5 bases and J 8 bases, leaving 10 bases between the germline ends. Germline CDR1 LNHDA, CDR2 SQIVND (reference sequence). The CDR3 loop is CASSPRDDIQYF. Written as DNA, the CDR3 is TGTGCCAGTAGTCCCCGGGACGACATTCAGTACTTC.

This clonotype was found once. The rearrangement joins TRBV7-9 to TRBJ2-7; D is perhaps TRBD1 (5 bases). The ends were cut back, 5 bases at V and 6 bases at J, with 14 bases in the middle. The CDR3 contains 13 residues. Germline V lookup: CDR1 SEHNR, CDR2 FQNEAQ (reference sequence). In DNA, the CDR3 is TGTGCCAGCAGCCCTAGTCCAGGGTCCGAGCAGTACGTC. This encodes CASSPSPGSEQYV.

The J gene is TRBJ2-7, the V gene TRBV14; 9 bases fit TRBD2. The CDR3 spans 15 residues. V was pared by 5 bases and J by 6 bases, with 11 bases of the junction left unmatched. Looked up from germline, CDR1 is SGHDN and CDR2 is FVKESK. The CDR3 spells CASSLLGGGVREQYF. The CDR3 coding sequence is TGTGCCAGCAGCTTACTTGGCGGGGGGGTACGCGAGCAGTACTTC.

CDR3 in DNA: TGTGCCAGCAGACCGGGGGGCCGGGAGACCCAGTACTTC. Amino acids: CASRPGGRETQYF. The chain uses TRBV2 and TRBJ2-5, with D possibly TRBD2 on 7 matching bases. The CDR3 is 13 amino acids. V was pared by 6 bases and J by 5 bases, with 13 bases between. The germline V gene encodes CDR1 SNHLY and CDR2 FYNNEI.

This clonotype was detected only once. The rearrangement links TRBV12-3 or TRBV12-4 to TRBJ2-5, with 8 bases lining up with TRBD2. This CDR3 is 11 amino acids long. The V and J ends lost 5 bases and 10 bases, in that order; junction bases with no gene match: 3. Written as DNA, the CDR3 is TGTGCCAGCAGTCGGGGGGGGAGCCAGTACTTC. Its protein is CASSRGGSQYF.

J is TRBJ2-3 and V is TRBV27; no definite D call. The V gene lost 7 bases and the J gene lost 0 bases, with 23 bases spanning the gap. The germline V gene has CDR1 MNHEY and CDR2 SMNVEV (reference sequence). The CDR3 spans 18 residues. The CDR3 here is CASTPPFKIPPSTDTQYF. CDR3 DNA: TGTGCCAGCACCCCCCCTTTCAAAATCCCACCTAGCACAGATACGCAGTATTTT.

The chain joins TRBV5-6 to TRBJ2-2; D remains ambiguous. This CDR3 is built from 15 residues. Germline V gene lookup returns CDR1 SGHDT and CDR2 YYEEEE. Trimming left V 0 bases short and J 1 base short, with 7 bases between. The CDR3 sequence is CASSLGPGNTGELFF. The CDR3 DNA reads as TGTGCCAGCAGCTTGGGACCAGGGAACACCGGGGAGCTGTTTTTT.